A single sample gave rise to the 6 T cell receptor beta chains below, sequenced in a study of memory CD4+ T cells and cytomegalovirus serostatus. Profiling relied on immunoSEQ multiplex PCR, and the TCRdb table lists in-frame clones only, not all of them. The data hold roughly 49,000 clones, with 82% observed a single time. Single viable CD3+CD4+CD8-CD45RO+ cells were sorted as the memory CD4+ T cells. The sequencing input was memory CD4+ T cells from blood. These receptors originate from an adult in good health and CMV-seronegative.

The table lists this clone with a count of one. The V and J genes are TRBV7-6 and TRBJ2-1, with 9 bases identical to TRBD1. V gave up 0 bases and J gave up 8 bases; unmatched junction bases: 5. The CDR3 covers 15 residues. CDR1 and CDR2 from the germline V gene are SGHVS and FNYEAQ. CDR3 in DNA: TGTGCCAGCAGCTTAGCACAGGGGGCTATGGATGAGCAGTTCTTC. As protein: CASSLAQGAMDEQFF.

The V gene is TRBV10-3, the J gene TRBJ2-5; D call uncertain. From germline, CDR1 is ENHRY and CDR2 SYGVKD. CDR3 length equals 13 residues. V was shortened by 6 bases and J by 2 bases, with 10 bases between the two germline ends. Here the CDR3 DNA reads TGTGCCATCAGGGACCAAGGTCAAGAGACCCAGTACTTC. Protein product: CAIRDQGQETQYF.

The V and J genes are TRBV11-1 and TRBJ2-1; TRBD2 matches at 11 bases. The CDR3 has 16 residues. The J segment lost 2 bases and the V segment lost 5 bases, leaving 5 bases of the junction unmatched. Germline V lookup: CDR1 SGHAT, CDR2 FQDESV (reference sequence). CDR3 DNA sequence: TGTGCCAGCAGCCAAGGTAGCGGGGGGGCCTACAATGAGCAGTTCTTC. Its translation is CASSQGSGGAYNEQFF.

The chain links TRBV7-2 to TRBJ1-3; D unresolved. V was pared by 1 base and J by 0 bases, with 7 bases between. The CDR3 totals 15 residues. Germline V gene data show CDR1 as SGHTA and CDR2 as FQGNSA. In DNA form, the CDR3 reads TGTGCCAGCAGCTTAGGAGGGAGCTCTGGAAACACCATATATTTT. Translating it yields CASSLGGSSGNTIYF.

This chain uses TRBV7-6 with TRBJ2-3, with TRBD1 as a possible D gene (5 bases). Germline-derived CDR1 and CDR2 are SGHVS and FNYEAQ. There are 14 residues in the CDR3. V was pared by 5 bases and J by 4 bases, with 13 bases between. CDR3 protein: CASSRSPGSDTQYF. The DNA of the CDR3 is TGTGCCAGCAGCCGGTCCCCAGGGTCAGATACGCAGTATTTT.

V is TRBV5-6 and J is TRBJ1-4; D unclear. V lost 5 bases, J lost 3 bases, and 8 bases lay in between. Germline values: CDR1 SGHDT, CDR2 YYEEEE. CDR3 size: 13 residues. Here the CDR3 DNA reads TGTGCCAGCAGTATTGTTGCTAATGAAAAACTGTTTTTT. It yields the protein CASSIVANEKLFF. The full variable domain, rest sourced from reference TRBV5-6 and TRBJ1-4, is DAGVTQSPTHLIKTRGQQVTLRCSPKSGHDTVSWYQQALGQGPQFIFQYYEEEERQRGNFPDRFSGHQFPNYSSELNVNALLLGDSALYLCASSIVANEKLFFGSGTQLSVL.